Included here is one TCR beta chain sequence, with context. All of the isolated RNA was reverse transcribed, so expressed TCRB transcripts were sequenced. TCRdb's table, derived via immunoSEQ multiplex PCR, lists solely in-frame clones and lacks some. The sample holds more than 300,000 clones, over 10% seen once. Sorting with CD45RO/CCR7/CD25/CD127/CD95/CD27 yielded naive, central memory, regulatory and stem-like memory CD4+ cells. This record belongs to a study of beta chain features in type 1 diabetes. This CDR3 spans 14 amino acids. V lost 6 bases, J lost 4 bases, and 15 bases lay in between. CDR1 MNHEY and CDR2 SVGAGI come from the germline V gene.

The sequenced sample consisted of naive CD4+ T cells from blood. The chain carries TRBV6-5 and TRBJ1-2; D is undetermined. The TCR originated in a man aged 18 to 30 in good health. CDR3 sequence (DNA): TGTGCCAGCAGATCCAGTCGAGGTAGCTATGGCTACACCTTC. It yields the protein CASRSSRGSYGYTF.